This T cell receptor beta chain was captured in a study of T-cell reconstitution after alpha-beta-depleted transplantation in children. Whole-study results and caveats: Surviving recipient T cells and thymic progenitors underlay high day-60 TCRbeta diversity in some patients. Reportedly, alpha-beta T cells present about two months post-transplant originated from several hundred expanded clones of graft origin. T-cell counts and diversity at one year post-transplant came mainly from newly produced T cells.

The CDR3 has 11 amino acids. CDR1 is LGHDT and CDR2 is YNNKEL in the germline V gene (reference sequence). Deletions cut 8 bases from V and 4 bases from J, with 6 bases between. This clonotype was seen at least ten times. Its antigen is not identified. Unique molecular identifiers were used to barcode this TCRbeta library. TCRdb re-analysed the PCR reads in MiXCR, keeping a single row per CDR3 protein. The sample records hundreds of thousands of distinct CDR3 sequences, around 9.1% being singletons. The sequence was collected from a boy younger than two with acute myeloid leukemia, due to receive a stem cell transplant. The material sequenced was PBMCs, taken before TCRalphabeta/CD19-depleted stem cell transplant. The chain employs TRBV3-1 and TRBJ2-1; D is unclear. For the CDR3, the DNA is TGTGCCAGCGGTTTGTACAATGAGCAGTTCTTC. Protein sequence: CASGLYNEQFF.